This T cell receptor beta chain was sequenced during a study of Graves' ophthalmopathy and Graves' hyperthyroidism (dated by TCRdb to 2016 to 2018). As for the study more broadly: Peripheral blood was collected before any treatment was given, at the time of initial diagnosis. The independent validation cohort included approximately 19 hyperthyroidism patients plus 17 patients who later progressed from hyperthyroidism to ophthalmopathy. TCR beta repertoire signatures were used to distinguish Graves' ophthalmopathy from Graves' hyperthyroidism and to predict progression to ophthalmopathy. Following sampling, methimazole starting at 30 mg daily was administered to hyperthyroidism patients, and high-dose intravenous methylprednisolone was administered to ophthalmopathy patients. T-cell repertoires of thyroid tissue and blood were compared in over 5 hyperthyroidism patients. In total, under 150 blood samples were TCR-sequenced: under 45 ophthalmopathy, 75 hyperthyroidism and roughly 17 hyperthyroidism-to-ophthalmopathy patients. A discovery set of 100 patients (43 ophthalmopathy, 55 to 65 stable hyperthyroidism) was enrolled to explore V-J signatures distinguishing ophthalmopathy from hyperthyroidism. Results the study describes overall, beyond this receptor: Among expanded thyroid clonotypes with frequency above 0.001, most also showed up in blood, which suggests that blood repertoires may reflect the thyroid immune response. Sample size was not predetermined statistically, and investigators were not blinded to group allocation. In validation, the model predicted ophthalmopathy progression with more than 55% sensitivity and roughly 72% specificity; around twelve predicted patients were CT-confirmed with GO in a median of around 6 months. In cross-validation, the 13-signature model distinguished ophthalmopathy from stable hyperthyroidism with roughly 90% sensitivity and approximately 81% specificity, and in the test set the corresponding values were about 80% and 75%.

Patients with ophthalmopathy had moderately to severely active disease, with a Clinical Activity Score of 3 or more, a NOSPECS grade of 4 or more, and a disease duration of less than 3 months. Patients with other autoimmune diseases, uncontrolled infections, pregnancy or lactation were excluded from the study. Diagnosis was based on clinical symptoms, serum thyroxine, TRAb, thyroid ultrasound and orbital computed tomography. Using Ficoll-Paque density gradient centrifugation, PBMCs were isolated from over 8.5 ml of fresh peripheral blood. Total RNA was extracted using Trizol reagent, and RNA quality was checked on an Agilent 2100 Bioanalyzer. TCR beta CDR3 regions were amplified from RNA transcripts for repertoire sequencing. HTBI primers and the Qiagen OneStep RT-PCR kit were used in a first-round RT-PCR, which was followed by a second-round multiplex PCR, size selection and purification. Libraries were sequenced paired-end with 100 bp reads on an Illumina HiSeq2000. The study's own analysis went as follows. SOAPnuke was used for read processing, and reads with adapters, uncalled bases, a mean Phred below 15, or no exact constant-primer or identifier match were discarded. High-quality paired reads were merged with COPE v1.2.5. Clonotypes were defined as unique nucleotide sequences and were aligned to IMGT TRB V, D and J references using MiTCR v1.1. Analysis was restricted to V-J combinations with a frequency above 0.0001, which covered 99% to 99.2% of repertoires. A TCR clonal expansion and chaos score per V-J combination was defined as the ratio of F50 clonal expansion to chaos observed in the TCRdist matrix. Welch's t-statistics and random forest were used to reduce features to more than ten V-J combinations, which were fed into a naive Bayes classifier. The Morisita-Horn index was used to measure how similar the thyroid and blood repertoires were. Clones were called with MiXCR by TCRdb after fastp trimmed the public reads at Q25, and only in-frame beta chains were retained. CDR3 protein sequences are deduplicated, and each keeps its most common genes and DNA. The V and J calls come from TCRdb's annotation, not from the publication. A total of 200,000 to 300,000 distinct CDR3 sequences appear in this sample, less than 55% of them only once. Roughly half of the sample comes from the top ten.

This clonotype has just a few counts. The antigen this receptor binds is unknown. No much larger clone exists at a distance of one base, and base qualities are not known. Trimming at the junction amounts to 4 bases on V and 0 bases on J, and the germline ends lie 10 bases apart. Spanning cysteine to phenylalanine, the CDR3 consists of 16 amino acids. Kept here is only the CDR3 DNA, which spans 48 bases and is read in frame from base 1. Here the chain combines TRBV12-3 or TRBV12-4 and TRBJ2-6; TRBD1 is a weak D gene call, 6 bases matching. The sequencing input was peripheral blood. This receptor was identified in an adult man with Graves' ophthalmopathy. The DNA sequence is TGTGCCAGCAGTTATACCAGGGGCTCTGGGGCCAACGTCCTGACTTTC. Its protein is CASSYTRGSGANVLTF.